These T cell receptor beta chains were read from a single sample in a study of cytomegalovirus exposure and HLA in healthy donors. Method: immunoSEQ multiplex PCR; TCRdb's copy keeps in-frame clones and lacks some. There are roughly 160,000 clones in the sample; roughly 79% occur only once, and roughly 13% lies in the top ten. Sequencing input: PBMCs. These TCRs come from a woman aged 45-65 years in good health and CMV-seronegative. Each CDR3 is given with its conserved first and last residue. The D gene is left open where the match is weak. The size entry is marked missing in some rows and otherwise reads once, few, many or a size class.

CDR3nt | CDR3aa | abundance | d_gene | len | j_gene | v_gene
TGTGCCAGCAGCCCGGACAGGGATCAGCCCCAGCATTTT | CASSPDRDQPQHF | . | TRBD1 | 13 | TRBJ1-5 | TRBV6-1
TGTGCCTGGAGACGAACTAGCTCCTACAATGAGCAGTTCTTC | CAWRRTSSYNEQFF | once | . | 14 | TRBJ2-1 | TRBV30
TGTGCCAGTGGGGGGCGGGGGTTCAGCTCTGGAAACACCATATATTTT | CASGGRGFSSGNTIYF | . | . | 16 | TRBJ1-3 | TRBV6-7
TGTGCCAGCAGCCCCCGTTCTTACTCTGGAAACACCATATATTTT | CASSPRSYSGNTIYF | . | . | 15 | TRBJ1-3 | TRBV7-9
TGTGCCTCGGGGGGGACGTTCGGCTCCTACGAGCAGTACTTC | CASGGTFGSYEQYF | . | TRBD2 | 14 | TRBJ2-7 | TRBV6-6
TGCGCCAGCAGCTTCCCGGACAGGATGAACACTGAAGCTTTCTTT | CASSFPDRMNTEAFF | . | TRBD1 | 15 | TRBJ1-1 | TRBV5-1
TGTGCCAGCAGTTTTTATCGGGTTGGACAGCCCCAGCATTTT | CASSFYRVGQPQHF | . | . | 14 | TRBJ1-5 | TRBV28
TGTGCCAGCAGCCCGGGACTAGCGGGGGGCACCGGGGAGCTGTTTTTT | CASSPGLAGGTGELFF | . | TRBD2 | 16 | TRBJ2-2 | TRBV5-6
TGTGCCAGCAGCTTCCCTTTAGCGGGGGGTACCTTAACAGATACGCAGTATTTT | CASSFPLAGGTLTDTQYF | . | TRBD2 | 18 | TRBJ2-3 | TRBV7-2
TGTGCCAGCAGCCCATACAGAACAAGTCGGTATGGCTACACCTTC | CASSPYRTSRYGYTF | . | . | 15 | TRBJ1-2 | TRBV14
TGTGCCAGTAGTAGGGCAGTTAACACTGAAGCTTTCTTT | CASSRAVNTEAFF | . | . | 13 | TRBJ1-1 | TRBV19
TGCACCAGCAGCCAATGGCGGTACGAGACCCAGTACTTC | CTSSQWRYETQYF | . | . | 13 | TRBJ2-5 | TRBV1
TGTGCCAGCAGCCCGTGGGTCTCCACACGGGGGGATAGCAATCAGCCCCAGCATTTT | CASSPWVSTRGDSNQPQHF | . | . | 19 | TRBJ1-5 | TRBV27
TGTGCCAGCGGCCGGACAGGGGTTGACTATGGCTACACCTTC | CASGRTGVDYGYTF | . | TRBD1 | 14 | TRBJ1-2 | TRBV6-1
TGTGCCAGCAGTGTGGAACAGGGAGATTCACCCCTCCACTTT | CASSVEQGDSPLHF | . | . | 14 | TRBJ1-6 | TRBV2
TGTGCCAGCAGTGAAGTCCAACAGGGGGCAGGCGGCTACACCTTC | CASSEVQQGAGGYTF | . | TRBD1 | 15 | TRBJ1-2 | TRBV6-1
TGTGCCAGCAGGAATCCGCGTCGGGGAGCATCTTACAATGAGCAGTTCTTC | CASRNPRRGASYNEQFF | few | . | 17 | TRBJ2-1 | TRBV2
TGTGCCAGCAGCGTAGCTTGGCTGAACTACAATGAGCAGTTCTTC | CASSVAWLNYNEQFF | . | . | 15 | TRBJ2-1 | TRBV9
TGTGCCAGCAGTTTAGCCTACCCGGGGGAGCTGTTTTTT | CASSLAYPGELFF | . | . | 13 | TRBJ2-2 | TRBV28
TGTGCCAGCAGCCCATTACAGGGGGTAATCAAGAACACTGAAGCTTTCTTT | CASSPLQGVIKNTEAFF | . | TRBD1 | 17 | TRBJ1-1 | TRBV5-6
TGCGCCAGCAGCCAAGGGACAGGGGGAATCTATGGCTACACCTTC | CASSQGTGGIYGYTF | . | TRBD1 | 15 | TRBJ1-2 | TRBV4-3
TGTGCCAGCCTGGGACAGATGAATCAGCCCCAGCATTTT | CASLGQMNQPQHF | . | TRBD1 | 13 | TRBJ1-5 | TRBV28
TGTTCCAGCAGCGCTCCGGGACTAGCGGGAGTCAATGAGCAGTTCTTC | CSSSAPGLAGVNEQFF | . | TRBD2 | 16 | TRBJ2-1 | TRBV7-9
TGTGCCAGCAGCTCAGGGACTTCTGGATACCAAGAGCAGTACTTC | CASSSGTSGYQEQYF | . | . | 15 | TRBJ2-7 | TRBV5-6
TGTGCCAGCGCCTCCATGGGCCGTCTCTCTGGAAACACCATATATTTT | CASASMGRLSGNTIYF | . | . | 16 | TRBJ1-3 | TRBV27